These T cell receptor beta chains were read from a single sample in a study of cytomegalovirus exposure and HLA in healthy donors. Generated by immunoSEQ multiplex PCR, the TCRdb table keeps only in-frame clones and is missing some. The sample carries about 70,000 clones, around 89% recorded once. Sequenced input: PBMCs. These receptors were obtained from a woman under 40 in good health and CMV-seropositive. Both conserved end residues are part of each CDR3. D genes are given only for firm matches. Only part of the rows carry a size: once, few, many, or a class if the clone is expanded.

v_gene,d_gene,j_gene,abundance,CDR3nt,CDR3aa
TRBV13,.,TRBJ2-3,.,TGTGCCAGCAGCTGGCCCAGCGGACCCAGCACAGATACGCAGTATTTT,CASSWPSGPSTDTQYF
TRBV7-9,TRBD2,TRBJ2-7,.,TGTGCCAGCAGCTTTCCCTCTAGCGGGAGAGAGAACGAGCAGTACTTC,CASSFPSSGRENEQYF
TRBV7-8,TRBD1,TRBJ1-5,few,TGTGCCAGCAGCTTTGCCAGGGGGCAGGCTCAGCCCCAGCATTTT,CASSFARGQAQPQHF
TRBV7-2,TRBD2,TRBJ2-7,.,TGTGCCAGCAGCTTTACTAGCGGGAGTGAACTGTACTTC,CASSFTSGSELYF
TRBV7-2,.,TRBJ2-7,.,TGTGCCAGCAGCTTAGTAGAATACGAGCAGTACTTC,CASSLVEYEQYF
TRBV5-5,.,TRBJ2-5,.,TGTGCCAGCAGCCCGCGGGACGGGGGAGAAGAGCAGTACTTC,CASSPRDGGEEQYF
TRBV18,TRBD2,TRBJ2-5,.,TGTGCCAGCTCACCTTCCAAACAGCGGGGAGAGACCCAGTACTTC,CASSPSKQRGETQYF
TRBV11-2,.,TRBJ2-1,.,TGTGCCAGCAGCTTAGGACTCTACAATGAGCAGTTCTTC,CASSLGLYNEQFF
TRBV19,.,TRBJ2-7,.,TGTGCCAGTAGTACGGGACTATCGAGGGGGTTCTACGAGCAGTACTTC,CASSTGLSRGFYEQYF
TRBV7-3,.,TRBJ2-7,.,TGTGCCAGCAGCTACCTCCGACTATACTACGAGCAGTACTTC,CASSYLRLYYEQYF
TRBV9,TRBD2,TRBJ2-3,.,TGTGCCAGCAGCGGAGCGGGAGTAGATACGCAGTATTTT,CASSGAGVDTQYF
TRBV19,TRBD2,TRBJ2-1,.,TGTGCCAGTAACCGGGGGGGGGCAGACAACAATGAGCAGTTCTTC,CASNRGGADNNEQFF
TRBV4-2,TRBD2,TRBJ2-7,.,TGTGCCAGCAGCCAAGGCGGCGGGAGGAGCTCCTACGAGCAGTACTTC,CASSQGGGRSSYEQYF
TRBV6-1,.,TRBJ2-7,.,TGTGCCAGCAGGCCCCTAGGAGCCGCCTACGAGCAGTACTTC,CASRPLGAAYEQYF
TRBV2,TRBD1,TRBJ2-7,.,TGTGCCAGCAGACAGGGGGAGTCGGGCGAGCAGTACTTC,CASRQGESGEQYF
TRBV27,TRBD2,TRBJ2-7,.,TGTGCCAGCAGTTTATTTGCGGGAGTGGCGGATGAGCAGTACTTC,CASSLFAGVADEQYF
TRBV10-3,TRBD1,TRBJ2-3,.,TGTGCCATCAGTGGGGGGACAGGGATGAGGGAAGATACGCAGTATTTT,CAISGGTGMREDTQYF
TRBV15,.,TRBJ1-6,.,TGTGCCACCAGCAGTCCTAAGGAGGGGATCTACTATAATTCACCCCTCCACTTT,CATSSPKEGIYYNSPLHF
TRBV27,TRBD2,TRBJ2-2,.,TGTGCCAGCAGTCAAGTAGCGGGTGGCACCGGGGAGCTGTTTTTT,CASSQVAGGTGELFF
TRBV5-1,TRBD1,TRBJ1-1,.,TGCGCCAGCAGCGCTGGACAGGGGGCGGCTGAAGCTTTCTTT,CASSAGQGAAEAFF
TRBV9,TRBD1,TRBJ2-7,.,TGTGCCAGCAGCGCCGGTAGGGACAGACGTTACGAGCAGTACTTC,CASSAGRDRRYEQYF
TRBV19,TRBD1,TRBJ1-2,.,TGTGCCAGTGAACGGGGACAGGGCGTCCCTCGCTACACCTTC,CASERGQGVPRYTF
TRBV5-1,TRBD1,TRBJ1-1,.,TGCGCCAGCAGCTTTTACAGGGGCTTGAACACTGAAGCTTTCTTT,CASSFYRGLNTEAFF
TRBV27,.,TRBJ2-3,.,TGTGCCAGCAGTTCCCCGTTAGTAGGAGGCACAGATACGCAGTATTTT,CASSSPLVGGTDTQYF
TRBV5-1,.,TRBJ2-3,.,TGCGCCAGCAGCTACGGGACTCCTGGCACAGATACGCAGTATTTT,CASSYGTPGTDTQYF
TRBV21-1,.,TRBJ1-2,.,TGTGCCAGCAGCAACACTAGTCGGGGCTACACCTTC,CASSNTSRGYTF
TRBV28,TRBD1,TRBJ2-5,.,TGTGCCAGCAGTTTATTGACAGGGGGGGGGAAGACCCAGTACTTC,CASSLLTGGGKTQYF
TRBV30,.,TRBJ2-7,.,TGTGCCTGGAGTTTAGGGGGGGCAAGTCTCTACGAGCAGTACTTC,CAWSLGGASLYEQYF
TRBV5-1,.,TRBJ2-7,.,TGCGCCAGCAGCTTAGAAGGACTTACGTACGAGCAGTACTTC,CASSLEGLTYEQYF
TRBV6-6,TRBD1,TRBJ2-3,.,TGTGCCAGCAGTTACGGACAGGCGGCGTATTTT,CASSYGQAAYF
TRBV11-2,TRBD1,TRBJ1-2,.,TGTGCCAGCAGCGCTGGACAGGGGAGGGATGGCTACACCTTC,CASSAGQGRDGYTF
TRBV6-5,.,TRBJ2-5,.,TGTGCCAGCAGTTACGGGGGGGAGACCCAGTACTTC,CASSYGGETQYF
TRBV10-3,.,TRBJ2-1,.,TGTGCCATCAGTGGGGGGGATGAGCAGTTCTTC,CAISGGDEQFF
TRBV5-8,TRBD1,TRBJ1-2,.,TGTGCCAGCAGCCGAGACAGGGACTATGGCTACACCTTC,CASSRDRDYGYTF
TRBV7-2,TRBD1,TRBJ2-7,.,TGTGCCAGCAGCTTACGTTCAGGGGGAACCTACGAGCAGTACTTC,CASSLRSGGTYEQYF
TRBV5-1,TRBD2,TRBJ2-5,.,TGCGCCAGCAGCTCTCTCGGGCCGGGAGCGGGGGAGACCCAGTACTTC,CASSSLGPGAGETQYF
TRBV2,.,TRBJ1-2,.,TGTGCCAGCAGAGGACTGTCCTTCGGCTACACCTTC,CASRGLSFGYTF
TRBV5-5,.,TRBJ2-1,.,TGTGCCAGCAGCTCAGCCGTGAGCGATGAGCAGTTCTTC,CASSSAVSDEQFF
TRBV5-6,.,TRBJ2-2,.,TGTGCCAGCAGCCCGTCGGGAACGGGAGAACTGTTTTTT,CASSPSGTGELFF
TRBV7-2,TRBD2,TRBJ2-3,.,TGTGCCAGCAGCCCCCCCGGGTTAGCGGGAGGGCTTGAAGATACGCAGTATTTT,CASSPPGLAGGLEDTQYF
TRBV6-5,TRBD2,TRBJ2-7,.,TGTGCCAGCCAGCGGGAGCGGGGCGCCGAGCAGTACTTC,CASQRERGAEQYF
TRBV6-4,.,TRBJ1-1,.,TGTGCCAGTAGAGAAAATTATATGACTGAAGCTTTCTTT,CASRENYMTEAFF
TRBV9,TRBD2,TRBJ2-1,.,TGTGCCAGCAGCGTAGCCCTGAGCGGGAAAAATGAGCAGTTCTTC,CASSVALSGKNEQFF
TRBV19,.,TRBJ2-3,.,TGTGCCAGTAGTCTTGCCCAGCGCATAAGCACAGATACGCAGTATTTT,CASSLAQRISTDTQYF
TRBV9,.,TRBJ2-7,.,TGTGCCAGCAGCGTAGCCACAGGGCCCTACGAGCAGTACTTC,CASSVATGPYEQYF
TRBV6-5,TRBD2,TRBJ2-5,.,TGTGCCAGCAGTTACGGACTAGCCCAAGAGACCCAGTACTTC,CASSYGLAQETQYF
TRBV5-1,.,TRBJ2-3,once,TGCGCCAGCAGCTTGGGCGCCACTGGCGTAGCGTTTATTTCCACAGATACGCAGTATTTT,CASSLGATGVAFISTDTQYF
TRBV6-5,TRBD1,TRBJ1-2,.,TGTGCCAGCAGTTTCGACAGGGGGCGCGATGGCTACACCTTC,CASSFDRGRDGYTF
TRBV10-3,TRBD2,TRBJ2-7,.,TGTGCCATCAGGGCCTCGGGCGGGAGTTACGAGCAGTACTTC,CAIRASGGSYEQYF
TRBV18,.,TRBJ1-1,.,TGTGCCAGCTCAGGAGCAAGTACGACTGAAGCTTTCTTT,CASSGASTTEAFF
TRBV5-6,.,TRBJ2-7,.,TGTGCCAGCAGCTTGTATGGGGCCTCCTACGAGCAGTACTTC,CASSLYGASYEQYF
TRBV6-5,.,TRBJ1-2,.,TGTGCCAGCAGTCAAGGGGTTGGCAACTATGGCTACACCTTC,CASSQGVGNYGYTF
TRBV27,.,TRBJ2-2,.,TGTGCCAGCAGTCGAGGGCTTCTGTTCGGGGAGCTGTTTTTT,CASSRGLLFGELFF